These 29 T cell receptor beta chains were sequenced from one sample in a study of shared clonotypes between healthy human individuals. Produced via immunoSEQ multiplex PCR; TCRdb's table is partial and in-frame only. The table has 2 million to 2.5 million clones, 85% to 95% seen once. The sample comprised naive CD4+ T cells from PBMCs. The subset is: CD45RA+ positively selected. Every receptor here comes from a man younger than 35 in good health. Some clones in this sample may be carry-over from other donors' samples.

The chain carries TRBV18 and TRBJ2-5; D remains unclear. Trimming pared 0 bases from V and 2 bases from J, leaving 4 bases between. The CDR3 has 13 amino acids. Per germline, CDR1 KGHSH and CDR2 LQKENI. CDR3: CASSPPTQETQYF. As DNA, the CDR3 is TGTGCCAGCTCACCACCCACTCAAGAGACCCAGTACTTC.

This rearrangement joins TRBV9 to TRBJ2-3; tentative D call: TRBD2 (6 bases). With 6 bases removed from V and 4 bases from J, the gap between germline ends came to 18 bases. The CDR3 length is 15 residues. Germline lookup yields CDR1 SGDLS and CDR2 YYNGEE. The DNA for the CDR3 is TGTGCCAGCACCCCCTCGGCAGGAGGGTCAGATACGCAGTATTTT. It encodes CASTPSAGGSDTQYF. Using reference TRBV9 and TRBJ2-3 for the parts outside the CDR3, the full variable domain is DSGVTQTPKHLITATGQRVTLRCSPRSGDLSVYWYQQSLDQGLQFLIQYYNGEERAKGNILERFSAQQFPDLHSELNLSSLELGDSALYFCASTPSAGGSDTQYFGPGTRLTVL.

The count of this clone is one. J is TRBJ2-7 and V is TRBV9; a possible D gene is TRBD1 (5 bases). The V and J ends lost 7 bases and 4 bases respectively, with 15 bases between them. This CDR3 spans 13 amino acids. In germline, CDR1 is SGDLS, CDR2 YYNGEE. For the CDR3, the DNA is TGTGCCAGCCTCGACAGCGCTAAATACGAGCAGTACTTC. Protein product: CASLDSAKYEQYF.

The chain uses TRBV4-2 and TRBJ2-1, with a weak D call TRBD1 (5 bases). The V gene's germline CDR1 is LGHNA and CDR2 YNFKEQ. This CDR3 spans 12 amino acids. Trimming took 0 bases from V and 15 from J, leaving 12 bases between them. CDR3 sequence (DNA): TGTGCCAGCAGCCAAGATCAGGGTAGGGGGTTCTTC. Protein sequence: CASSQDQGRGFF.

This chain connects TRBV6-5 to TRBJ2-7, with D tentatively TRBD2 (6 bases). Between the trimmed V and J ends, which lost 8 bases and 5 bases, there was a span of 19 bases. The CDR3 length is 14 residues. The germline gives CDR1 MNHEY, CDR2 SVGAGI. The CDR3 sequence: CASALMGGGNEQYF. The CDR3, as DNA: TGTGCCAGCGCCCTTATGGGGGGAGGAAACGAGCAGTACTTC.

This chain connects TRBV21-1 to TRBJ2-5; TRBD2 reflects the table's D call only, with no check against the DNA. TRBV21-1 is labeled a pseudogene. The CDR3 is 14 amino acids. CDR3 nucleotides: TGTGCCAGCAGCAAAGTTTCCGGGGGTGAGACCCAGTACTTC. Translation: CASSKVSGGETQYF.

The chain links TRBV29-1 to TRBJ1-2, with D perhaps matching TRBD1 (6 bases). CDR1 is SQVTM, CDR2 ANQGSEA, per germline. This CDR3 contains 12 residues. The V end was cut by 0 bases, the J end by 7 bases, with 9 bases between. The DNA of the CDR3 is TGCAGCGTTGAAGACAGGGGAATTGGCTACACCTTC. It translates to CSVEDRGIGYTF.

This clone was seen only once. This chain links TRBV28 with TRBJ2-7, with 10 bases identical to TRBD2. V shed 6 bases, J shed 2 bases, and the junction held 13 bases outside the gene matches. This CDR3 contains 17 residues. The germline CDR1 and CDR2 sequences are MDHEN and SYDVKM. CDR3 sequence reads: CASSQTLGLAEAYEQYF. Here the CDR3 DNA reads TGTGCCAGCAGCCAAACGTTAGGACTAGCGGAGGCCTACGAGCAGTACTTC.

Comment on this clone: Sequence at one end of the junction differs from germline and may be a read error. The V and J genes are TRBV10-2 and TRBJ1-4, with TRBD1 matching over 9 bases. This CDR3 spans 17 amino acids. Per the germline V gene, CDR1 is WSHSY and CDR2 is SAAADI. CDR3 nucleotides: TGCGCCAGCAGTGACACTGACTGGGACAGGGCTAACGAAAAACTGTTTTTT. Amino acid sequence: CASSDTDWDRANEKLFF.

This clone has a single count. The rearrangement joins TRBV2 to TRBJ2-1; D not certain. Trimming pared 3 bases from V and 8 bases from J, leaving 11 bases between. The CDR3 runs to 13 residues. The germline CDR1 and CDR2 sequences are SNHLY and FYNNEI. The CDR3 loop is CASSDRRGDEQFF. As DNA, the CDR3 is TGTGCCAGCAGTGATCGTAGAGGTGATGAGCAGTTCTTC. The full variable domain, completed using reference TRBV2 and TRBJ2-1, is EPEVTQTPSHQVTQMGQEVILRCVPISNHLYFYWYRQILGQKVEFLVSFYNNEISEKSEIFDDQFSVERPDGSNFTLKIRSTKLEDSAMYFCASSDRRGDEQFFGPGTRLTVL.

V usage is TRBV5-1 and J usage is TRBJ2-7; TRBD2 matches 8 bases. From germline, CDR1 is SGHRS and CDR2 YFSETQ. V dropped 4 bases and J dropped 6; count of bases not matched to a gene: 12. CDR3 length equals 15 residues. The CDR3 region is CASSPGIAGSVEQYF. The CDR3 nucleotides are TGCGCCAGCAGCCCAGGAATAGCGGGATCGGTCGAGCAGTACTTC.

This CDR3 is CASSPDRPDQETQYF. Written as DNA, the CDR3 is TGCGCCAGCAGCCCGGACAGGCCGGACCAAGAGACCCAGTACTTC. V gene TRBV5-1 combines with J gene TRBJ2-5; 7 bases fit TRBD1. CDR1 and CDR2 from the germline V gene are SGHRS and YFSETQ. The J segment lost 0 bases and the V segment lost 4 bases, leaving 6 bases of the junction unmatched. The CDR3 extends over 15 amino acids.

The chain carries TRBV2 and TRBJ1-3; D is unclear. This CDR3 has 15 residues. Germline CDR1 SNHLY, CDR2 FYNNEI. V lost 3 bases and J 0 bases, leaving 9 bases between the germline ends. The CDR3 DNA is TGTGCCAGCAGTGATCAATTCTCCTCTGGAAACACCATATATTTT. Residues: CASSDQFSSGNTIYF.

The rearrangement links TRBV27 to TRBJ1-1; D gene unclear. Trimming left V 3 bases short and J 1 base short, with 9 bases between. Germline V lookup: CDR1 MNHEY, CDR2 SMNVEV (reference sequence). The CDR3 has 14 amino acids. CDR3: CASSFRAANTEAFF. DNA of the CDR3: TGTGCCAGCAGTTTTCGGGCGGCGAACACTGAAGCTTTCTTT.

The DNA for the CDR3 is TGTGCCAGCAGCGTAATTAGCGGGAGTAGCAATGAGCAGTTCTTC. Residues: CASSVISGSSNEQFF. The chain links TRBV9 to TRBJ2-1; TRBD2 matches 9 bases. CDR1 SGDLS and CDR2 YYNGEE come from the germline V gene. V trimming: 1 base; J trimming: 6 bases; junction bases outside the gene matches: 5. CDR3 length: 15 residues.

The chain employs TRBV6-1 and TRBJ2-1, with a possible D match to TRBD1 (7 bases). Germline-derived CDR1 and CDR2 are MNHNS and SASEGT. V lost 2 bases, J lost 6 bases, and 14 bases lay in between. This CDR3 comprises 15 residues. The CDR3 sequence is CASSELAGGTNEQFF. The DNA for the CDR3 is TGTGCCAGCAGTGAATTGGCAGGGGGGACCAATGAGCAGTTCTTC.

The chain links TRBV6-5 to TRBJ2-5; tentatively, D is TRBD1 or TRBD2 (5 bases each). This CDR3 region has 16 residues. The V and J ends lost 0 bases and 8 bases respectively, with 19 bases between them. Germline-derived CDR1 and CDR2 are MNHEY and SVGAGI. The CDR3 loop is CASSYSGRAGQGTQYF. The CDR3 DNA sequence: TGTGCCAGCAGTTACTCGGGCAGGGCGGGCCAGGGTACCCAGTACTTC.

The genes are TRBV11-2 and TRBJ1-1; 7 bases line up with TRBD1. The CDR3 covers 15 residues. The germline gives CDR1 SGHAT, CDR2 FQNNGV. Trimming at V came to 4 bases and at J to 10 bases, leaving 15 bases not matched to a gene. The CDR3 DNA follows: TGTGCCAGCAGCTCCAGGGGGACCGGACCAGTAGGAGCTTTCTTT. It specifies CASSSRGTGPVGAFF.

The chain carries TRBV7-8 and TRBJ2-1; D may be TRBD2 (6 bases). Germline V lookup: CDR1 SGHVS, CDR2 FQNEAQ. Trimming removed 1 base at V and 1 base at J, with 17 bases between. CDR3 length: 18 residues. The CDR3 nucleotides read TGTGCCAGCAGCTTAGTAAAGGAAGGGAGGAAATCCTACAATGAGCAGTTCTTC. It yields the protein CASSLVKEGRKSYNEQFF.

The chain carries TRBV11-2 and TRBJ2-7, with D uncertain. The CDR3 spans 17 residues. V was pared by 1 base and J by 5 bases, with 21 bases between. Germline V lookup: CDR1 SGHAT, CDR2 FQNNGV. The CDR3 loop reads CASSLVFPISGRDEQYF. The CDR3 nucleotides are TGTGCCAGCAGCTTAGTTTTCCCAATTTCTGGACGGGACGAGCAGTACTTC.

The V and J genes are TRBV5-4 and TRBJ2-5; D is ambiguous. Germline values: CDR1 SGHNT, CDR2 YYREEE (reference sequence). This CDR3 has 12 amino acids. The V end lost 0 bases, the J end lost 6 bases, and 6 bases lay between the germline ends. CDR3 bases: TGTGCCAGCAGCTTGGACGGGCAGACCCAGTACTTC. Protein sequence: CASSLDGQTQYF.

The genes are TRBV9 and TRBJ2-5; TRBD1 or TRBD2 may be the D gene (7 bases each). The CDR3 is 13 residues long. V was clipped by 6 bases and J by 2 bases, with 11 bases between them. In germline, CDR1 is SGDLS, CDR2 YYNGEE. The CDR3 here is CASNQGGQETQYF. CDR3 in DNA: TGTGCCAGCAATCAGGGGGGGCAAGAGACCCAGTACTTC.

The sample holds one count of this clone. The rearrangement links TRBV5-1 to TRBJ2-7; 12 nucleotides line up with TRBD2. V trimming: 3 bases; J trimming: 3 bases; junction bases outside the gene matches: 16. The CDR3 spans 19 residues. From germline, CDR1 is SGHRS and CDR2 YFSETQ. CDR3: CASSSPGLAGKKGNYEQYF. The DNA for the CDR3 is TGCGCCAGCAGCTCCCCAGGACTAGCGGGAAAAAAGGGAAACTACGAGCAGTACTTC.

For this clone: The identical CDR3 is also encoded by other nucleotide sequences in the sample. V usage is TRBV13 and J usage is TRBJ2-7, with D unresolved. The CDR3 spans 13 residues. The V end lost 5 bases, the J end lost 1 base, and 9 bases lay between the germline ends. Germline loops: CDR1 PRHDT, CDR2 FYEKMQ (reference sequence). For the CDR3, the DNA is TGTGCCAGCAGCCTACGGAGATCCTACGAGCAGTACTTC. It translates to CASSLRRSYEQYF.

The chain links TRBV6-5 to TRBJ2-5; 7 bases are shared with TRBD2. The CDR3 covers 13 residues. Germline V lookup: CDR1 MNHEY, CDR2 SVGAGI. Losses at the gene ends were 4 bases for V and 6 bases for J; bases not matched to a gene: 5. Written as DNA, the CDR3 is TGTGCCAGCAGTTTGGGCGGGAGCAAGACCCAGTACTTC. As protein: CASSLGGSKTQYF.

In this sample, this clone turned up once. The chain carries TRBV4-2 and TRBJ2-2, with 14 bases matching TRBD2. The CDR3 covers 17 residues. Germline CDR1 LGHNA, CDR2 YNFKEQ. V was clipped by 2 bases and J by 4 bases; unmatched bases: 3. CDR3 sequence reads: CASSQLGLAGVTGELFF. DNA of the CDR3: TGTGCCAGCAGCCAACTGGGACTAGCGGGGGTCACCGGGGAGCTGTTTTTT.

Only one count was recorded for this clone. This chain uses TRBV30 with TRBJ2-3; TRBD1 agrees at 8 bases. This CDR3 has 15 amino acids. Germline values: CDR1 GTSNPN, CDR2 SVGIG (reference sequence). Trimming removed 2 bases from V and 1 base from J; junction bases left unmatched: 5. The CDR3 spells CAWSPDRARTDTQYF. CDR3 nucleotides: TGTGCCTGGAGTCCGGACAGGGCCCGCACAGATACGCAGTATTTT.

The chain has TRBV6-6 and TRBJ1-3; D gene uncertain. V lost 4 bases to trimming and J lost 4 bases, with 11 bases between them. CDR1 and CDR2 (germline): MNHNY, SVGAGI (reference sequence). This CDR3 spans 14 amino acids. Here the CDR3 reads CASSSQVSGNTIYF. The CDR3 DNA is TGTGCCAGCAGTTCCCAGGTTTCGGGAAACACCATATATTTT.

This clone came up once. The J gene is TRBJ1-2, the V gene TRBV5-1, with a tentative D call TRBD1 (6 bases). The CDR3 totals 16 residues. V was cut by 0 bases and J by 7 bases, with 19 bases left in between. Germline assignment: CDR1 SGHRS and CDR2 YFSETQ. Written as DNA, the CDR3 is TGCGCCAGCAGCTTGGGGAGCAGCGACCAGGGGTTTGGCTACACCTTC. Translating gives CASSLGSSDQGFGYTF.